The clone carrying this TCR beta chain was detected only once. Antigen specificity is unknown. These data originate in a study of T cell responses to AZD1222 COVID-19 vaccine. Study at large: Second-dose timings of about 4 or about 12 weeks were pooled. Study-wide findings and caveats: Females outnumbered males among donors, who were mostly white British; clonal diversity was possibly underestimated. Researchers took repertoire samples only after the peak T cell response had come. At 160-218 and 743-854, vaccine-associated CD4 TCRs were dominant, and they spanned spike.

Sequenced by immunoSEQ multiplex PCR; TCRdb stores in-frame clones only, minus some. The sample has approximately 70,000 clones; around 86% are singletons. This sequence originates from an adult in good health. The specimen was peripheral blood, collected on day 0 of AZD1222 vaccination.

CDR3 nucleotide sequence: TGTGCCACCAGTGAGCCGGTGGGGGGCCGGGAGCTGTTTTTT. It specifies CATSEPVGGRELFF. The V gene is TRBV24-1, the J gene TRBJ2-2; D could derive from TRBD1 or TRBD2 (6 bases each). Trimming shortened V by 4 bases and J by 9 bases, and 14 bases separated the two germline ends. The CDR3 covers 14 residues. Germline-derived CDR1 and CDR2 are KGHDR and SFDVKD.